There are a few counts of the clone carrying this TCR beta chain. TCRdb re-called the RT-PCR reads with MiXCR, one entry per CDR3 protein. The sample lists more than 700,000 distinct CDR3 sequences, around 20% occurring once. These data come from a study of response to subunit inactivated influenza vaccine. The V gene's germline CDR1 is DFQATT and CDR2 SNEGSKA (reference sequence). V was pared by 0 bases and J by 2 bases, with 5 bases of the junction left unmatched. The CDR3 is 15 amino acids. The source material was PBMCs from blood, sampled less than 6 days after vaccination. The source of this sequence is a man between 45 and 60 years old who received an inactivated influenza vaccine. This sequence joins TRBV20-1 and TRBJ2-3, with 7 bases that match TRBD2. This chain's CDR3 is CSARDLGRLTDTQYF. The CDR3, as DNA: TGCAGTGCTAGAGATCTCGGGAGGCTCACAGATACGCAGTATTTT.